Below, 27 T cell receptor beta chains from the same sample are listed, as sequenced in a study of immune heterogeneity within non-small cell lung tumors. Amplification of TCR beta CDR3 was performed by multiplex PCR with 32 V and 13 J primers. TCRdb fed the multiplex PCR reads into MiXCR, producing one record per CDR3 protein. The sample contains around 4,700 distinct CDR3 sequences, roughly 19% of which appear only once. Template input, which was bulk tumor genomic DNA, totaled 600 to 650 ng per sample. Several far-apart biopsies were taken per primary tumor during surgery. Untreated, newly diagnosed non-small cell lung cancer patients underwent curative surgery. Sequenced: lung tumor tissue. These receptors all come from a man aged 60 to 75 with non-small cell lung cancer.

The sample holds a few counts of this clonotype. This chain connects TRBV11-2 to TRBJ2-5, with 9 bases matching TRBD1. CDR3 size: 16 residues. V dropped 5 bases and J dropped 5; count of bases not matched to a gene: 12. Germline CDR1 and CDR2: SGHAT and FQNNGV. This CDR3 is CASSTITGQGGETQYF. The CDR3 DNA is TGTGCCAGCAGCACGATAACGGGACAGGGTGGGGAGACCCAGTACTTC.

As concerns this clonotype: Possible read error: a much larger clone is one base away. The CDR3 loop reads CASIQPTGGGGEAFF. In nucleotides, the CDR3 is TGCGCCAGCATCCAACCAACAGGGGGTGGAGGTGAAGCTTTCTTT. V is TRBV4-1 and J is TRBJ1-1, with TRBD1 identical over 8 bases. The CDR3 has 15 amino acids. Per germline, CDR1 MGHRA and CDR2 YSYEKL.

Within the sample, this clonotype is medium-sized. This chain links TRBV12-3 or TRBV12-4 with TRBJ2-7, with 7 nucleotides matching TRBD2. With 3 bases clipped from V and 5 bases from J, the junction kept 7 bases outside the gene matches. There are 14 residues in the CDR3. CDR3: CASSLRGRGDEQYF. As DNA, the CDR3 is TGTGCCAGCAGTTTGCGCGGGAGAGGGGACGAGCAGTACTTC.

By share, this clonotype counts as medium-sized. Here the CDR3 reads CASSPTDSYEQYF. CDR3 coding DNA: TGTGCCAGCAGCCCTACCGACTCCTACGAGCAGTACTTC. The rearrangement joins TRBV11-2 to TRBJ2-7; no reliable D call. Germline V gives CDR1 SGHAT, CDR2 FQNNGV. The CDR3 has 13 amino acids. V was shortened by 5 bases and J by 0 bases, with 8 bases between the two germline ends.

This chain joins TRBV20-1 and TRBJ1-1; D gene uncertain. Germline-derived CDR1 and CDR2 are DFQATT and SNEGSKA (reference sequence). V gave up 0 bases and J gave up 2 bases, with 16 bases separating them. CDR3 length: 16 residues. The CDR3: CSARELGAIINTEAFF. CDR3 coding DNA: TGCAGTGCTAGAGAGCTGGGAGCTATTATTAACACTGAAGCTTTCTTT.

The table lists this clonotype with a few counts. This chain links TRBV6-1 with TRBJ2-1; a possible D gene is TRBD1 (5 bases). V lost 2 bases and J lost 9, with 14 bases in between. Germline V gene sequence: CDR1 MNHNS, CDR2 SASEGT. The CDR3 has 14 residues. CDR3 sequence reads: CASSEPQGFSEQFF. The CDR3, as DNA: TGTGCCAGCAGTGAACCTCAGGGTTTCTCTGAGCAGTTCTTC.

This clonotype is labeled large. CDR3 residues: CASSQDNRGNQPQHF. The CDR3 nucleotides read TGTGCCAGCAGCCAAGATAACAGAGGCAATCAGCCCCAGCATTTT. V gene TRBV3-1 combines with J gene TRBJ1-5; the D is unclear. The CDR3 has 15 amino acids. V lost 0 bases, J lost 2 bases, and 8 bases lay in between. Per germline, CDR1 LGHDT and CDR2 YNNKEL (reference sequence).

V is TRBV7-2 and J is TRBJ1-2, with D unresolved. Germline loops: CDR1 SGHTA, CDR2 FQGNSA. CDR3 length: 13 residues. Trimming shortened V by 5 bases and J by 6 bases, and 13 bases separated the two germline ends. The CDR3 DNA reads TGTGCCAGCAGCCTGGGGTCCGGGAATGGCTACACCTTC. Translating it yields CASSLGSGNGYTF. Based on the CDR3 plus reference TRBV7-2 and TRBJ1-2, the full variable domain is GAGVSQSPSNKVTEKGKDVELRCDPISGHTALYWYRQSLGQGLEFLIYFQGNSAPDKSGLPSDRFSAERTGGSVSTLTIQRTQQEDSAVYLCASSLGSGNGYTFGSGTRLTVV.

By sample share, this clonotype is medium-sized. The chain recombines TRBV5-1 with TRBJ2-7, with TRBD1 matching 7 bases. In germline, CDR1 is SGHRS, CDR2 YFSETQ. V lost 4 bases and J lost 5; bases outside the gene matches: 12. The CDR3 contains 15 residues. This chain's CDR3 is CASSIGTAQTHEQYF. CDR3 coding DNA: TGCGCCAGCAGCATCGGGACAGCCCAAACCCACGAGCAGTACTTC.

This clonotype is medium-sized within its sample. This chain connects TRBV19 to TRBJ2-7, with 7 bases lining up with TRBD1. The ends lost 7 bases at V and 2 bases at J; junction bases unmatched: 5. The germline V gene encodes CDR1 LNHDA and CDR2 SQIVND (reference sequence). This CDR3 comprises 13 residues. As DNA, the CDR3 is TGTGCCAGTACCGACAGGGCGACCTACGAGCAGTACTTC. Its translation: CASTDRATYEQYF.

The CDR3 DNA reads TGTGCCAGTTTTGGCGACGTCGAGGGGTTCTTC. Protein sequence: CASFGDVEGFF. The V gene is TRBV2, the J gene TRBJ2-1; TRBD2 is a possible D gene (5 bases). The CDR3 is made up of 11 amino acids. V lost 9 bases and J 15 bases, leaving 18 bases between the germline ends. CDR1 is SNHLY, CDR2 FYNNEI, per germline.

In its sample, this clonotype was seen a few times. V gene TRBV11-3 combines with J gene TRBJ2-3; 9 nucleotides line up with TRBD2. From germline, CDR1 is SGHNT and CDR2 YENEEA. The CDR3 has 18 amino acids. Trimming cost V 5 bases and J 3 bases; bases outside gene matches: 15. The CDR3 loop reads CASSTRLAALRETDTQYF. CDR3 bases: TGTGCCAGCAGCACCCGACTAGCGGCCTTAAGAGAGACAGATACGCAGTATTTT. The variable domain in full, completed from reference TRBV11-3 and TRBJ2-3, reads EAGVVQSPRYKIIEKKQPVAFWCNPISGHNTLYWYLQNLGQGPELLIRYENEEAVDDSQLPKDRFSAERLKGVDSTLKIQPAELGDSAVYLCASSTRLAALRETDTQYFGPGTRLTVL.

The rearrangement links TRBV20-1 to TRBJ2-3; the D is unclear. CDR3 length: 15 amino acids. The germline gives CDR1 DFQATT, CDR2 SNEGSKA (reference sequence). Trimming shortened V by 6 bases and J by 1 base, and 17 bases separated the two germline ends. In DNA, the CDR3 is TGCAGTGCAGAGTCGCGGCTTAGGGGCACAGATACGCAGTATTTT. It is translated as CSAESRLRGTDTQYF.

The chain uses TRBV12-3 or TRBV12-4 and TRBJ1-2; 7 nucleotides match TRBD1. The V gene end was trimmed by 6 bases and the J gene end by 4 bases; junction bases not matched to a gene: 2. The CDR3 runs to 12 residues. The CDR3 DNA is TGTGCCAGCAGGGACAGGCGCTATGGCTACACCTTC. This encodes CASRDRRYGYTF.

This clonotype was observed a few times. The CDR3 sequence is CASSLVAGKREAFF. The CDR3 region has the DNA TGTGCCAGCAGCTTAGTTGCCGGAAAACGGGAGGCTTTCTTT. This rearrangement joins TRBV7-9 to TRBJ1-1; no definite D call. CDR3 length: 14 residues. V was trimmed by 1 base and J by 11 bases, leaving 17 bases between them. Germline-derived CDR1 and CDR2 are SEHNR and FQNEAQ (reference sequence).

The sample holds one count of this clonotype. DNA for the CDR3: TGCAGTGCTAGAGGACAGTACCAAGAGACCCAGTACTTC. This translates into CSARGQYQETQYF. This chain links TRBV20-1 with TRBJ2-5, with a weak D call TRBD1 (5 bases). This CDR3 region has 13 residues. In germline, CDR1 is DFQATT, CDR2 SNEGSKA (reference sequence). The V and J ends lost 1 base and 0 bases respectively, with 6 bases between them.

This clonotype was seen a few times. The V call is TRBV27, the J call TRBJ2-1; 9 nucleotides line up with TRBD1. CDR3 length: 14 residues. CDR1 and CDR2 (germline): MNHEY, SMNVEV (reference sequence). Germline trimming cut 5 bases from V and 2 bases from J; bases unmatched to any gene: 1. The CDR3 protein is CASSRQGAYNEQFF. For the CDR3, the DNA is TGTGCCAGCAGTCGACAGGGGGCCTACAATGAGCAGTTCTTC.

V is TRBV9 and J is TRBJ1-3; tentative D call: TRBD1 (5 bases). The CDR3 totals 17 residues. Per the germline V gene, CDR1 is SGDLS and CDR2 is YYNGEE. Trimming cost V 5 bases and J 1 base, with 19 bases left between them. DNA for the CDR3: TGTGCCAGCAGACCACCCTTTGAGGGGAAATCTGGAAACACCATATATTTT. It yields the protein CASRPPFEGKSGNTIYF.

This clonotype rates as medium-sized. The chain carries TRBV10-2 and TRBJ2-2; D possibly corresponds to TRBD2 (6 bases). CDR1 and CDR2 from the germline V gene are WSHSY and SAAADI. Trimming took 8 bases from V and 4 from J, leaving 8 bases between them. The CDR3 contains 12 residues. The CDR3 bases are TGCGCCAGCTCCGGGGGCACCGGGGAGCTGTTTTTT. Translation gives CASSGGTGELFF.

This clonotype is medium-sized. V is TRBV27 and J is TRBJ2-7; 11 bases match TRBD2. CDR1 and CDR2 (germline): MNHEY, SMNVEV (reference sequence). The ends lost 6 bases at V and 3 bases at J; junction bases unmatched: 4. The CDR3 loop spans 14 amino acids. In DNA form, the CDR3 reads TGTGCCAGCAGAGGTAGCGGGAGGGGCTACGAGCAGTACTTC. Translating it yields CASRGSGRGYEQYF.

CDR3: CASRVDPRPTDTQYF. The DNA for the CDR3 is TGTGCCAGCAGGGTGGACCCCCGACCCACAGATACGCAGTATTTT. The chain combines TRBV6-1 with TRBJ2-3; D unclear. The germline V and J ends were trimmed by 6 bases and 2 bases, with 15 bases remaining between them. The germline gives CDR1 MNHNS, CDR2 SASEGT. CDR3 size: 15 residues.

In this sample, this clonotype is medium-sized. The chain couples TRBV28 to TRBJ1-2; TRBD1 matches 7 bases. The CDR3 runs to 17 residues. The germline CDR1 and CDR2 sequences are MDHEN and SYDVKM. J lost 1 base, V lost 5 bases, and 13 bases had no gene match. The CDR3 bases are TGTGCCAGCAGTACACAGGGGATCTTGGCTGGTAACTATGGCTACACCTTC. This encodes CASSTQGILAGNYGYTF.

This clonotype was counted only a few times. The rearrangement links TRBV28 to TRBJ1-4; D is undetermined. The CDR3 consists of 14 residues. The germline CDR1 and CDR2 sequences are MDHEN and SYDVKM. Trimming took 5 bases from V and 7 from J, leaving 14 bases between them. As DNA, the CDR3 is TGTGCCAGCAGTCCCCCGTCCCGACCTGAAAAACTGTTTTTT. Translated: CASSPPSRPEKLFF. Full variable domain (remainder filled in from reference TRBV28 and TRBJ1-4): DVKVTQSSRYLVKRTGEKVFLECVQDMDHENMFWYRQDPGLGLRLIYFSYDVKMKEKGDIPEGYSVSREKKERFSLILESASTNQTSMYLCASSPPSRPEKLFFGSGTQLSVL.

This chain connects TRBV28 to TRBJ2-1; D ambiguous. There are 15 residues in the CDR3. The V and J ends lost 3 bases and 4 bases respectively, with 13 bases between them. The germline gives CDR1 MDHEN, CDR2 SYDVKM. CDR3 in DNA: TGTGCCAGCAGTTTGGTTGCTAGTGCGTACAATGAGCAGTTCTTC. Its protein is CASSLVASAYNEQFF.

V gene TRBV7-2 combines with J gene TRBJ2-7; D is unclear. V was pared by 5 bases and J by 4 bases, with 12 bases between. The CDR3 is 13 amino acids. Looked up from germline, CDR1 is SGHTA and CDR2 is FQGNSA. The CDR3 loop is CASSLREGYEQYF. Written as DNA, the CDR3 is TGTGCCAGCAGCCTAAGGGAAGGGTACGAGCAGTACTTC.

This clonotype turned up a few times. V is TRBV7-8 and J is TRBJ2-1, with 13 positions matching TRBD2. V trimming: 5 bases; J trimming: 4 bases; junction bases outside the gene matches: 11. Per the germline V gene, CDR1 is SGHVS and CDR2 is FQNEAQ. The CDR3 loop spans 18 amino acids. CDR3 loop: CASSRRTSGSRMYNEQFF. The CDR3 nucleotides are TGTGCCAGCAGCCGCCGGACTAGCGGGAGTCGAATGTACAATGAGCAGTTCTTC. Full variable domain (rest looked up from reference TRBV7-8 and TRBJ2-1): GAGVSQSPRYKVAKRGQDVALRCDPISGHVSLFWYQQALGQGPEFLTYFQNEAQLDKSGLPSDRFFAERPEGSVSTLKIQRTQQEDSAVYLCASSRRTSGSRMYNEQFFGPGTRLTVL.

Only a few counts were recorded for this clonotype. The chain is built from TRBV5-1 and TRBJ1-1, with 7 bases aligning to TRBD1. CDR1 and CDR2 from the germline V gene are SGHRS and YFSETQ. The CDR3 consists of 15 residues. V lost 2 bases, J lost 3 bases, and 7 bases stayed unmatched. CDR3 coding DNA: TGCGCCAGCAGCTTCCAGACAGGGTGGGACACTGAAGCTTTCTTT. This translates into CASSFQTGWDTEAFF.